This paragraph reports one T cell receptor (beta chain). It has no known antigen specificity. The cohort comprised 550 to 700 healthy bone marrow donors. At the time of sampling, all cohort members were nominally healthy, though unrecorded immune exposures were likely present. The donor was CMV seronegative and was included in the group of about 350 seronegative cohort members. A peripheral blood sample was collected from each donor, and TCR beta sequencing was performed on peripheral blood mononuclear cells. The Qiagen DNeasy Blood Extraction Kit was used to extract genomic DNA from the blood cell samples. Receptors were amplified or captured by the immunoSEQ multiplex PCR assay. A mixture of 60 forward primers for TCR Vbeta segments and 13 reverse primers for TCR Jbeta segments was used in the multiplex PCR. The CDR3 region of rearranged TCR beta genes was amplified from genomic DNA with a multiplex PCR assay. On the Illumina HiSeq System, the amplified TCR beta libraries were sequenced as 87-base-pair reads. The paper's data handling went like this. In a later analysis, tens of millions of unique TCR beta chains were counted across the approximately 620 repertoires, and roughly 11 million of these chains were shared by at least two donors. A nearest-neighbor algorithm error-corrected the raw reads and collapsed the reads into unique sequences, merging closely related sequences to remove PCR and sequencing errors. CDR3 sequences were aligned to IMGT reference sequences to assign V, D and J gene segments. Each retained sequence needed at least a six-nucleotide match to both a V gene segment and a J gene segment. A rearrangement counted as productive if the CDR3 had no stop codons and remained in frame with V and J, and every other rearrangement counted as non-productive. CDR3 was defined according to IMGT convention as the region running from the second conserved V-encoded cysteine to the conserved J-encoded phenylalanine. The earlier analysis of a few hundred of the donors excluded any sequence lacking an unambiguous match to a single V gene segment. An earlier analysis of a few hundred of the donors called V segments functional above 56.7% productive rearrangements and segregating when the between-donor standard deviation exceeded 5%. A statistical classification framework was built for diagnosing cytomegalovirus status from the catalog of TCR beta chain sequences. In a later analysis, V and J genes were assigned by comparing TCR nucleotide sequences against IMGT/GENE-DB human TR gene sequences. The TCRdist pipeline was used in a later analysis to assign CDR3 sequences and most-parsimonious VDJ recombination scenarios. A later analysis defined each TCR beta chain by its CDR3 amino acid sequence plus V-gene family, and excluded reads lacking a unique V-gene family. A later analysis removed 550 to 650 highly shared, low-generation-probability nucleotide sequences to deal with suspected cross-contamination and a sequencing artifact. A later analysis calculated a clonal expansion index for each public chain from normalized within-repertoire ranks of inferred template counts. In a later analysis, generation probabilities were computed using a VDJ recombination model fitted to out-of-frame rearrangements, and the results were checked against IGoR. In a later analysis, hypergeometric tests were used to score TCR-TCR, TCR-HLA and TCR-CMV co-occurrence, with a repertoire-size bias correction applied to TCR pairs. In a later analysis, false discovery rates were estimated by permuting HLA or CMV assignments 20 times. In a later analysis, co-occurring TCRs were grouped using DBSCAN, with TCRdist sequence similarity added in when clustering inside HLA-allele-positive subsets. For co-occurrence clustering, repertoires with fewer than 30,000 or more than 120,000 public chains were excluded, along with roughly 5 repertoires with anomalous nucleotide sharing. TCRdb took over this immuneACCESS table, retaining in-frame rearrangements with V and J assigned. Such tables are incomplete; in checked studies, under half of the missing clones stem from an unresolved V gene, and the remainder is unexplained. V and J calls and clone size are copied from that table; D and trimming were computed from the DNA. The sample has 40,000 or so clones on record. The top ten hold under 4.5% of the sample.

This sample is drawn from a study of cytomegalovirus exposure and HLA in healthy donors (dated by TCRdb to about 2017). Turning to the overall study: An earlier analysis of approximately 640 of the donors reported approximately 300 Gb of sequence data and 117 million unique TCR beta sequences from some 180 million T cells. Approximately 300 gigabases of sequencing data and approximately 91 million unique TCR sequences made up an early release that covered 500 to 650 HLA-typed donors. Of the roughly 400 genotyped donors, roughly 85% fell in the genetic ancestry cluster associated with self-reported Caucasian donors. The study aimed to test whether cataloging public T cell receptors could reveal signatures of past pathogen exposure. The study profiled the T cell repertoires of 550 to 700 subjects by immunosequencing and related them to cytomegalovirus serostatus. Besides the first cohort of roughly 640 subjects, a separate validation cohort made up of 90 to 150 different subjects was used. High-throughput TCR immunosequencing, statistical association of individual TCRs with disease status, and machine learning were combined to predict cytomegalovirus infection status. To study patterns of TCR occurrence, a later analysis re-analyzed previously published TCR beta repertoires from several hundred donors and added high-resolution HLA genotyping. Rather than drawing on any new phenotypic data, the later analysis identified candidate immune exposures from TCR beta sequences and the way those sequences occurred across donors. In an earlier analysis of 587 of the donors, high-throughput TCR beta sequencing was used to judge whether each TCR beta V gene segment behaved as functional or pseudogenic. Donor age, sex, ethnicity and CMV serostatus were collected together with the repertoire data. A later genetic analysis used genome-wide SNP genotypes for about 65% of the roughly 700 donors, treating that subset as a discovery cohort. Every repertoire in the discovery cohort had been generated on one and the same sequencing platform. HLA typing included class I and class II loci at four-digit resolution. The number of typed donors differed by locus: about 629-630 for A, B, C, DRB1 and DQB1; 522 for DQA1; some 610 for DPA1; and 400 to 480 for DPB1. About five DR-DQ haplotypes were treated as single units for association and clustering because of strong linkage in the cohort. Among 398 genotyped donors of the cohort, an average of approximately 220,000 unique TCR beta nucleotide sequences was sequenced per donor, of which about 18% were non-productive.

The germline V gene sets CDR1 to SGHTA and CDR2 to FQGTGA. Taken from cysteine to phenylalanine, the CDR3 has 15 residues. Only the CDR3 DNA is retained, 45 bases long and in frame from the first base. V is pruned by 4 bases and J by 2 bases, leaving 4 bases of the junction without a gene match. On the study overall, not on this receptor specifically: According to a later genetic analysis, donors in an Asian-associated ancestry cluster had fewer N-insertions in productive TCRs than the approximately 710-donor mean. The sequencing pipeline was judged likely to have produced a cluster of highly shared sequence variants as a technical artifact. The study gave a list of more than 150 TCR beta chains associated with cytomegalovirus. Because HLA typing was missing for some donors at each locus, association tests included only the typed subset. Some IMGT-functional V segments, including TRBV6-2 and TRBV6-3, could not be told apart with the 87-base-pair reads, so those segments were excluded. In a later analysis, most CMV-associated TCR beta chains were found to appear HLA-restricted, with HLA associations seemingly driven largely by CMV exposure. In an earlier analysis of roughly 500 of the donors, most TCR beta V segments appeared in productive rearrangements about 90% or about 30% of the time, broadly matching IMGT annotations. Compared with equally common non-associated chains, HLA-associated TCR beta chains in a later analysis were more clonally expanded and had lower generation probabilities. Correlated functional status among segregating V segments might reflect linkage disequilibrium, but an unknown experimental factor could not be ruled out. Presence/absence analyses assumed roughly uniform sequencing depth across donors, an assumption that may not hold. According to a later analysis, parvovirus B19, influenza, CMV and Epstein-Barr virus appeared linked to several top co-occurrence clusters. A further reported finding was that TCR beta sequences accurately predicted the HLA-A and HLA-B alleles for most subjects in the first cohort. The authors suggested that the approach could potentially be extended to other disease states and immunological phenotypes. In this cohort, only TCR beta chains were sequenced, and detectable features were limited by the absence of alpha or paired-chain data. Assigning TCR associations to individual alleles was difficult when HLA alleles, especially DR and DQ, strongly co-occurred. In a later genetic analysis, a missense DCLRE1C variant was associated with V-gene and J-gene trimming of TCR beta chains, and the association was replicated in an independent cohort. Across donors, most TCR sequences were observed very rarely, whereas some public TCRs were present in many individuals. The earlier analysis of around 600 of the donors excluded about 16 rarely observed V segments, including chromosome 9 orphons, because counts were too low. Immune exposure information for the cohort was limited to CMV serostatus. In vitro tests confirmed that a few of the cytomegalovirus-associated TCR beta chains recognize cytomegalovirus antigens. In a later analysis, some 17,000 TCR beta sequences were associated with specific HLA alleles at a false discovery rate of 0.05. The classifier was reported to diagnose cytomegalovirus status with high specificity and sensitivity in both the original cohort and the validation cohort. In a later analysis, TCR association rates were found to vary across HLA loci, with the most associated TCRs seen for DRB1 alleles and the fewest for HLA-C alleles.

The rearranged segments are TRBV7-3 and TRBJ1-3, with TRBD1 identical over 8 junction bases. Sequencing used PBMCs. The clonotype comes from a male donor in good health and CMV-seronegative. The bases are TGTGCCAGCAGCTCCGACAGGGGTCCTGGAAACACCATATATTTT. This codes for CASSSDRGPGNTIYF.